This T cell receptor (beta chain) appears in the sequencing data of a study of cytomegalovirus exposure and HLA in healthy donors. Study background: Previous work identified around 120 million unique TCR beta sequences from approximately 190 million T cells. Overall study findings and caveats: Donor immune exposure was known only as CMV serostatus. In a later analysis, donors in an Asian-associated ancestry cluster reportedly had fewer N-insertions in productive TCRs than the cohort mean.

The PCR employed 60 Vbeta primers together with 13 Jbeta primers. Assay: immunoSEQ multiplex PCR; the TCRdb copy retains only in-frame clones and omits some. The data contain around 150,000 clones, 75% to 90% of them singletons. Looked up from germline, CDR1 is GTSNPN and CDR2 is SVGIG (reference sequence). The CDR3 is 13 residues long. Trimming removed 4 bases at V and 6 bases at J, with 15 bases between. Worth noting for this clone: Its target is unknown.

This receptor was obtained from a young woman in good health and CMV-seronegative. Sequenced material: PBMCs. The genes are TRBV30 and TRBJ1-2, with D possibly matching TRBD1 (5 bases). CDR3 DNA: TGTGCCTGGACCCCGGGGGTTAGGGATGGCTACACCTTC. It translates to CAWTPGVRDGYTF.